This T cell receptor (beta chain) is drawn from a study of T cell changes during pregnancy in multiple sclerosis. There are 15 residues in the CDR3. Germline lookup yields CDR1 MDHEN and CDR2 SYDVKM. V lost 4 bases and J lost 8; bases outside the gene matches: 11. Sequenced by immunoSEQ multiplex PCR; TCRdb stores in-frame clones only, minus some. The sample consists of about 30,000 clones, around 88% of them appearing once. This TCR was recovered from a female donor in good health, enrolled as a control in a pregnancy study. This sequence joins TRBV28 and TRBJ1-2; 9 nucleotides line up with TRBD1. This material consisted of CD4+ T cells from peripheral blood mononuclear cells, taken in the first trimester of pregnancy. The CDR3 region is CASSSGYGQGRGYTF. The DNA for the CDR3 is TGTGCCAGCAGTTCGGGCTACGGACAGGGGAGGGGCTACACCTTC.